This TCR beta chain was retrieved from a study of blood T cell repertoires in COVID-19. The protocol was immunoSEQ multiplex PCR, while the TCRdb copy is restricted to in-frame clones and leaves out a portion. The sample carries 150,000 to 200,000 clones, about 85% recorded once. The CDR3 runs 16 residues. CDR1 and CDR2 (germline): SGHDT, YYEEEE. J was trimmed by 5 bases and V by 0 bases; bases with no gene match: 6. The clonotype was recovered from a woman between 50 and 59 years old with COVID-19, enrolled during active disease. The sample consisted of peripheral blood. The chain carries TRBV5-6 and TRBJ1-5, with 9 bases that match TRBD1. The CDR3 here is CASSLGRTGDDQPQHF. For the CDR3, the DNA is TGTGCCAGCAGCTTGGGCCGGACAGGGGACGATCAGCCCCAGCATTTT.